The clone carrying this T cell receptor beta chain was counted only a few times. Its antigen remains unidentified. The authors made TCR beta libraries by quantitative 5'-RACE with molecular barcodes. TCRdb reanalysed the 5' RACE reads using MiXCR and keeps one entry per CDR3 protein. The sample shows 85,000 to 100,000 distinct CDR3 sequences, about 8.5% of them seen only once. The data belong to a study of CD8 T cells in ankylosing spondylitis. The CDR3 is made up of 15 amino acids. V was trimmed by 3 bases and J by 6 bases, leaving 14 bases between them. CDR1 and CDR2 from the germline V gene are SGHTA and FQGNSA. Study findings and constraints: Prior work had noted some motif variants in reactive arthritis blood and synovial fluid. Reportedly, matched ankylosing spondylitis synovial fluid was significantly enriched for disease-linked clones. Several highly homologous variants made up a TCR beta motif, and this motif appeared characteristic of ankylosing spondylitis blood.

The chain employs TRBV7-2 and TRBJ1-4, with D possibly matching TRBD1 (5 bases). The clonotype originates from a male donor with ankylosing spondylitis or in good health (not recorded which). Sequencing was done on a sample of blood, either unsorted or a sorted T cell fraction (not recorded which). In DNA form, the CDR3 reads TGTGCCAGCAGCTTTAGGGGTTCTATGGATGAAAAACTGTTTTTT. It translates to CASSFRGSMDEKLFF.